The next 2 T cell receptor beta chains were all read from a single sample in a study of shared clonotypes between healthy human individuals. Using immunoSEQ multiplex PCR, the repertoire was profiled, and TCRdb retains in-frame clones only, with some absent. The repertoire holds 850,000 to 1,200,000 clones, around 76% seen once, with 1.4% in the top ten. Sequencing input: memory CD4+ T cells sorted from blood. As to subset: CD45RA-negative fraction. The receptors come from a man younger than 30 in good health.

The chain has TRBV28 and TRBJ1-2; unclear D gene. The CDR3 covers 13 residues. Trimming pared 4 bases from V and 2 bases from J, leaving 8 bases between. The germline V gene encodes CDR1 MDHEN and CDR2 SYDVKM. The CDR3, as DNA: TGTGCCAGCAGTTCCCTCGAGAACTATGGCTACACCTTC. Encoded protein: CASSSLENYGYTF.

This CDR3 is CATRWNLGTEAFF. The DNA for the CDR3 is TGTGCCACCCGATGGAACTTGGGGACTGAAGCTTTCTTT. This chain connects TRBV19 to TRBJ1-1; D call uncertain. Trimming shortened V by 10 bases and J by 5 bases, and 17 bases separated the two germline ends. The CDR3 sequence is 13 residues long. Germline V lookup: CDR1 LNHDA, CDR2 SQIVND (reference sequence). The full variable domain, its missing parts supplied by reference TRBV19 and TRBJ1-1, is DGGITQSPKYLFRKEGQNVTLSCEQNLNHDAMYWYRQDPGQGLRLIYYSQIVNDFQKGDIAEGYSVSREKKESFPLTVTSAQKNPTAFYLCATRWNLGTEAFFGQGTRLTVV.